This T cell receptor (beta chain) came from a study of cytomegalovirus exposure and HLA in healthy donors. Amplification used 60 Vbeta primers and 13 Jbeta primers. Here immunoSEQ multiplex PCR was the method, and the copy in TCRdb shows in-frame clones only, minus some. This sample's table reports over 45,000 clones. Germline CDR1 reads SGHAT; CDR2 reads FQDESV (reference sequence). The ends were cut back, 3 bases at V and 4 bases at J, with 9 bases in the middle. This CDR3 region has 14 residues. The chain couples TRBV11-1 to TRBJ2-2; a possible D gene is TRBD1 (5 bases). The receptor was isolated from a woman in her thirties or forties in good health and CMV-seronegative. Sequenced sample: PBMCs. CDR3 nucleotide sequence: TGTGCCAGCAGCTTCGTCCAGGGCACCGGGGAGCTGTTTTTT. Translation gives CASSFVQGTGELFF.